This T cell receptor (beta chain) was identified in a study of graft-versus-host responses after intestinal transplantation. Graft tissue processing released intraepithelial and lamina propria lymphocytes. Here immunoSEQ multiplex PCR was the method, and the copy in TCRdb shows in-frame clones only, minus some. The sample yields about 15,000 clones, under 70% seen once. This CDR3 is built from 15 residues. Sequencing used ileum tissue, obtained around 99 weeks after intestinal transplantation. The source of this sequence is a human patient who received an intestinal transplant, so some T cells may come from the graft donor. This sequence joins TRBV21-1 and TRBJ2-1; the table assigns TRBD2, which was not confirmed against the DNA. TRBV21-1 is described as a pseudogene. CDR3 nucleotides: TGTGCCATACCGTCACTAGCGGGATTAAGAAATGAGCAGTTCTTC. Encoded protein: CAIPSLAGLRNEQFF.